A selection of T cell receptor beta chains follows, all from one sample in a study of cytomegalovirus exposure and HLA in healthy donors. Libraries were prepared by immunoSEQ multiplex PCR; TCRdb keeps only in-frame clonotypes and omits some of them. The sample consists of more than 110,000 clones, 75% of them appearing once. The sequencing sample was made of PBMCs. These receptors all come from a man between 25 and 39 years old in good health and CMV-seronegative. The CDR3 runs from the conserved cysteine through the conserved F or W. D genes are given only for firm matches. Rows give clone size only sometimes, using once, few, many, or a class for an expanded clone.

- | TRBJ2-5 | TRBV15 | TRBD1 | CATSRERQGRETQYF | TGTGCCACCAGCAGAGAGAGACAGGGGAGAGAGACCCAGTACTTC
- | TRBJ1-2 | TRBV7-2 | - | CASHLRRGNYGYTF | TGTGCCAGCCACCTTAGGAGGGGAAACTATGGCTACACCTTC
- | TRBJ2-7 | TRBV2 | - | CASSSDNYEQYF | TGTGCCAGCAGTTCCGACAACTACGAGCAGTACTTC
- | TRBJ2-7 | TRBV2 | - | CASSEQGISYEQYF | TGTGCCAGCAGTGAACAGGGGATCTCCTACGAGCAGTACTTC
- | TRBJ1-1 | TRBV28 | - | CASSWGRLKNTEAFF | TGTGCCAGCAGTTGGGGCAGGCTGAAGAACACTGAAGCTTTCTTT
- | TRBJ1-1 | TRBV5-1 | - | CASSHSAGSNTEAFF | TGCGCCAGCAGCCACTCCGCGGGCTCGAACACTGAAGCTTTCTTT
few | TRBJ1-4 | TRBV7-9 | - | CASSRRTGVNEKLFF | TGTGCCAGCAGCCGAAGGACGGGAGTTAATGAAAAACTGTTTTTT
- | TRBJ1-6 | TRBV19 | - | CASSMVAGVTIDNSPLHF | TGTGCCAGTAGTATGGTAGCCGGCGTTACAATCGATAATTCACCCCTCCACTTT
- | TRBJ1-2 | TRBV5-1 | - | CASSPTENYGYTF | TGCGCCAGCAGCCCAACAGAGAACTATGGCTACACCTTC
- | TRBJ2-5 | TRBV5-1 | TRBD1 | CASSYTGGEETQYF | TGCGCCAGCAGCTACACAGGGGGAGAAGAGACCCAGTACTTC
- | TRBJ2-7 | TRBV5-4 | TRBD2 | CASSQGRLADYEQYF | TGTGCCAGCAGCCAGGGAAGACTAGCGGACTACGAGCAGTACTTC
- | TRBJ2-3 | TRBV10-3 | TRBD2 | CAISSGLAGGADTQYF | TGTGCCATCAGCTCGGGACTAGCGGGAGGGGCAGATACGCAGTATTTT
- | TRBJ2-2 | TRBV6-1 | - | CAGASENTGELFF | TGTGCCGGGGCTAGCGAGAACACCGGGGAGCTGTTTTTT
- | TRBJ1-2 | TRBV5-1 | - | CASSFGGRDYGYTF | TGCGCCAGCAGCTTCGGAGGGAGGGACTATGGCTACACCTTC
- | TRBJ1-5 | TRBV5-1 | TRBD1 | CASSLVGTGGEPQHF | TGCGCCAGCAGCTTGGTGGGGACAGGGGGAGAGCCCCAGCATTTT
- | TRBJ1-2 | TRBV27 | - | CASSLGGSYGYTF | TGTGCCAGCAGTTTGGGGGGTTCCTATGGCTACACCTTC
- | TRBJ2-5 | TRBV5-1 | - | CASSPEGLEETQYF | TGCGCCAGCAGCCCGGAGGGGCTTGAGGAGACCCAGTACTTC